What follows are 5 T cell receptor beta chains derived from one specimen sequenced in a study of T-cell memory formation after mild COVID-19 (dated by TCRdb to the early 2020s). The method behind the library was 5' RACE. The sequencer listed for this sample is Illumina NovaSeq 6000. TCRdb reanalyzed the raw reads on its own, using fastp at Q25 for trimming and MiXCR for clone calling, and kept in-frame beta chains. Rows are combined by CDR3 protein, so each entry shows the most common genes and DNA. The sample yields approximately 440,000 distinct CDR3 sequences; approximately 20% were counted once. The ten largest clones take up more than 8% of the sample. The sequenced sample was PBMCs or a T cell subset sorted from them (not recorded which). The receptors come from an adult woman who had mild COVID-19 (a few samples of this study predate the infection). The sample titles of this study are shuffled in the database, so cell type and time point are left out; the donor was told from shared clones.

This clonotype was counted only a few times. The CDR3 DNA reads as TGTGCCAGCGGGAAGGGATATGGCTACACCTTC. Translating gives CASGKGYGYTF. The chain carries TRBV25-1 and TRBJ1-2; D is ambiguous. The germline V and J ends were trimmed by 8 bases and 5 bases, with 9 bases remaining between them. This CDR3 region has 11 residues. Germline loops: CDR1 MGHDK, CDR2 SYGVNS.

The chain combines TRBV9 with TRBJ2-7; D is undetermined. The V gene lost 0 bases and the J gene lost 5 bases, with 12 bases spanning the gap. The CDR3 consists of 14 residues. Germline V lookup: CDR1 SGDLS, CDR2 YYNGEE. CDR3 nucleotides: TGTGCCAGCAGCGTAGGCCCTCAAGTCCACGAGCAGTACTTC. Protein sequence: CASSVGPQVHEQYF.

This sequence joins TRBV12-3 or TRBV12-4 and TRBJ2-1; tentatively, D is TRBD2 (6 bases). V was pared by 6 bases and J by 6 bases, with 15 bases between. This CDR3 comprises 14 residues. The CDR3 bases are TGTGCCAGCAGCTATATAGCGGATTTCAATGAGCAGTTCTTC. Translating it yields CASSYIADFNEQFF.

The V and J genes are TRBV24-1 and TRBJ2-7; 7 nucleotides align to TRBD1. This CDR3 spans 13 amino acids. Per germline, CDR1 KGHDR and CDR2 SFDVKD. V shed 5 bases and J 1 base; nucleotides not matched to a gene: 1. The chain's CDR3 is CATSAGGSYEQYF. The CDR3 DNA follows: TGTGCCACCAGTGCAGGGGGATCCTACGAGCAGTACTTC.

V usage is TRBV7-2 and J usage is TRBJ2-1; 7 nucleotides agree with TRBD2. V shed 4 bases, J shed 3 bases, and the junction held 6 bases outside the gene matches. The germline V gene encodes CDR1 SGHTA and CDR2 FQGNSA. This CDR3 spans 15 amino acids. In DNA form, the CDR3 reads TGTGCCAGCAGCTCCGGACTAGGCTTCTACAATGAGCAGTTCTTC. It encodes CASSSGLGFYNEQFF.